This TCR beta chain came from a study of tumor-infiltrating lymphocytes in primary liver carcinoma. Turning to the study itself: These were node-negative, non-metastatic T1-T3 tumors of roughly 4.2 to 11 cm.

DNA and RNA were both co-extracted from about 20-30 mg of bulk tissue that had not been sorted. The patients had histopathologically diagnosed primary liver carcinoma, and their disease was treated by surgical resection. In its sample, this clonotype was seen once. The junction and the germline gene differ at one end; a read error may be behind it. Production of TCR beta cDNA used around 500 ng total RNA together with a constant-region primer. Slightly modified ARM-PCR, run as three nested multiplex PCR rounds, produced the TCR beta libraries. TRBV1-TRBV30 forward primers and a C-beta reverse primer were used in the first two PCR rounds, which each ran for around 10 cycles. TCRdb re-analysed the multiplex PCR reads in MiXCR, keeping a single row per CDR3 protein. The sample lists 100,000 or so distinct CDR3 sequences; around three quarters were seen once. The germline gives CDR1 SGHAT, CDR2 FQNNGV. The CDR3 is 16 residues long.

The sample was liver tumor tissue from sampling region 5. The sample's subset: tumor region T5, tumor centre. This receptor was identified in an older woman with primary liver carcinoma and hepatitis B virus infection. The chain combines TRBV11-2 with TRBJ2-7; weak D call: TRBD1 (6 bases). In DNA form, the CDR3 reads TGTGTCAGCAGCTTAGATAGGACTGGGGGCTCCCTCGAGCAGTACTTC. Translated: CVSSLDRTGGSLEQYF.